This T cell receptor (beta chain) was recovered during a study of T cell responses to AZD1222 COVID-19 vaccine. Overall study findings and caveats: Spike was spanned by vaccine-associated CD4 TCRs, with dominance at 160-218 and 743-854. White British people made up most donors, females outnumbered males, and clonal diversity was possibly underestimated. Spike-specific TCR breadth and depth went up after people got two AZD1222 doses.

Trimming shortened V by 4 bases and J by 2 bases, and 12 bases separated the two germline ends. Germline V gene sequence: CDR1 MNHEY, CDR2 SMNVEV (reference sequence). The CDR3 sequence is 15 residues long. Produced via immunoSEQ multiplex PCR; TCRdb's table is partial and in-frame only. The repertoire has 100,000 to 150,000 clones, roughly 90% of them found once; the top ten carry around 1.5%. Concerning this clone: Its antigen remains unknown.

This clonotype was sampled from an adult in good health. V and J are TRBV27 and TRBJ1-5; TRBD1 is a possible D gene (6 bases). The sequenced sample was peripheral blood, obtained on day 0 of AZD1222 vaccination. DNA for the CDR3: TGTGCCAGCAGTTCCATCAAGGGGGGCAATCAGCCCCAGCATTTT. It translates to CASSSIKGGNQPQHF.